This TCR beta chain is drawn from a study of blood T cell repertoires in COVID-19 (dated by TCRdb to about 2020). Regarding the study in general: Samples covering the acute and convalescent phases of COVID-19 were provided by collaborators in the United States, Italy and Spain. Subjects who had been exposed to COVID-19, were actively infected with it, or had recovered from it provided the deeply sampled blood TCRbeta repertoires that made up the dataset. The samples were drawn from the first 160 participants of the ongoing ImmuneRACE study and from 950 to 1,500 subjects provided by 6 global collaborators. Sample metadata almost always included a de-identified subject ID, COVID-19 status, age in years and sex. The material from the prospective study consisted of cDNA or gDNA derived from T cells, B-cell-depleted T cells, or PBMCs. The repertoires were released in a freely available public database meant as a resource for research on the immune response to SARS-CoV-2. Where HLA class I and class II types were available, the types were taken from metadata supplied by the sample provider, not from assay-based typing.

What the research found in general, with its limitations: The quantity of clinical and demographic metadata differed by source and by participant and was supplied without curation.

TCRbeta CDR3 regions were amplified from genomic DNA by means of the immunoSEQ Assay, a bias-controlled multiplex PCR. In the original analysis: The number of nucleated cells in each sample was estimated from the amplification of reference gene primers within the assay. To quantify the absolute abundance of each unique TCRbeta CDR3 rearrangement, sequence reads were collapsed and filtered. For each sample, productive Simpson clonality was calculated as the square root of Simpson's diversity index across productive rearrangements. What TCRdb holds here is the immuneACCESS table cut down to in-frame rearrangements. Part of the clones is not present; checked against another copy, under half of the missing clones reflect an unresolved V gene, and the others are unexplained. That table supplies the V and J calls and clone size; D and trimming were determined from the DNA. Recorded for this sample are approximately 170,000 clones; around 82% of them occurred a single time. The biggest ten clones account for roughly 19% of the sample.

Another Seattle source contributed samples from volunteer blood donors who had recovered from COVID-19. The collaborating institutions used their own protocols to collect whole blood in K2EDTA tubes. Collaborator samples were shipped for TCRbeta analysis as frozen whole blood, isolated PBMCs, or DNA extracted from either sample type. Details on this clone: Its antigen is still unknown. There are no base qualities to consult, and no much larger clone falls within one base.

The sequencing sample was made of peripheral blood. The clonotype originates from a woman between 70 and 85 years old who had recovered from COVID-19.

The nucleotides read TGTGCCAGCAGCTTGGGTGTAGCGGGCTCCTACAATGAGCAGTTCTTC. Its protein reads: CASSLGVAGSYNEQFF. Recombination joined TRBV5-4 with TRBJ2-1; 7 central bases correspond to TRBD2. At the junction V is shortened by 0 bases and J by 0 bases; bases outside the gene matches: 3. The CDR3, from cysteine to phenylalanine, totals 16 residues. Only CDR3 DNA is held: 48 bases, read in frame from base 1. The germline V gene (reference sequence) sets CDR1 to SGHNT and CDR2 to YYREEE. Where the CDR3 stops, the reference TRBV5-4 and TRBJ2-1 genes take over; the full variable domain is ETGVTQSPTHLIKTRGQQVTLRCSSQSGHNTVSWYQQALGQGPQFIFQYYREEENGRGNFPPRFSGLQFPNYSSELNVNALELDDSALYLCASSLGVAGSYNEQFFGPGTRLTVL.